Included here is one T cell receptor (beta chain) sequence, with context. Its antigen is undetermined. Time point defined: blood 4 weeks post-SBRT, at nephrectomy. The treatment is: 15 Gy SBRT to primary tumor, nephrectomy 4 weeks later. Nephrectomy followed 15 Gy stereotactic body radiation by 4 weeks. Radiation-treated patients gave blood at baseline, week 2 and week 4. The patient's renal cell carcinoma had clear cell pathology. The CDR3 loop spans 14 amino acids. Trimming took 3 bases from V and 5 from J, leaving 13 bases between them. Germline V gene lookup returns CDR1 SGDLS and CDR2 YYNGEE. The sample originates from a study of radiation and T cells in renal cell carcinoma. Points from the study as a whole: Top tumor clonotypes rose in blood 2 weeks post-radiation, then contracted.

The data were produced by immunoSEQ multiplex PCR, yet TCRdb's version contains in-frame clones alone and is incomplete. Among approximately 86,000 clones listed, around four fifths were seen once. V is TRBV9 and J is TRBJ2-3; tentatively, D is TRBD1 or TRBD2 (5 bases each). The clonotype was recovered from a man aged 50 to 59 with renal cell carcinoma. Sequenced here: blood, sampled from a patient whose treatment included radiotherapy and nephrectomy. The CDR3 sequence: CASSGWGRGDTQYF. DNA of the CDR3: TGTGCCAGCAGCGGGTGGGGCCGGGGAGATACGCAGTATTTT.